A single sample gave rise to the 18 T cell receptor beta chains below, sequenced in a study of T cell clonality in common variable immunodeficiency (dated by TCRdb to about 2015). Beyond this particular receptor, the publication reports: Fewer deletions and N-nucleotide insertions were reportedly observed in CVID TCRbeta sequences, and highly modified clones with 13 or more V deletions were reportedly absent from CVID TCRbeta sequences.

Their cognate antigens are unknown. To prepare the library, the immunoSEQ multiplex PCR assay was applied. As stored in TCRdb, this immuneACCESS dataset retains in-frame rearrangements with V and J assigned. A fraction of the clones does not appear; measured against another copy, unresolved V genes explain less than half of the discrepancy, and the remainder lacks a known reason. Listed for this sample are about 26,000 clones, none observed only a single time. 24% of the sample goes to the ten largest clones. The sample consisted of peripheral blood mononuclear cells. These receptors were obtained from a human donor with common variable immunodeficiency.

This clone was recorded many times. The read is 3 residues too short to cover the CDR3 end, so that end is filled in from the germline J gene. V and J are TRBV6-4 and TRBJ2-3; no reliable D call. V lost 3 bases to trimming and J lost 2 bases, with 9 bases between them. Germline CDR1 and CDR2: MRHNA and SNTAGT. This CDR3 spans 14 amino acids. Here the CDR3 reads CASSERGPTDTQYF. The covered CDR3 bases are TGTGCCAGCAGTGAGAGAGGTCCCACAGATACG.

With regard to this clone: The CDR3 end falls 3 residues outside the read, so it is completed with the germline J gene. The chain combines TRBV6-2 or TRBV6-3 with TRBJ2-7; TRBD1 matches at 7 bases. The CDR3 has 14 amino acids. Trimming removed 5 bases from V and 2 bases from J; junction bases left unmatched: 6. Germline V gene sequence: CDR1 MNHEY, CDR2 SVGEGT. The sequenced part of the CDR3 DNA is TGTGCCAGCAGTCACCGGACAGGAACCTACGAG. Amino acids: CASSHRTGTYE. The entire CDR3 protein reads CASSHRTGTYEQYF.

Turning to this clone: The CDR3 end is not reached by the read, which stops 3 residues before it; the germline J gene fills it in. This sequence joins TRBV6-2 or TRBV6-3 and TRBJ1-5; D is possibly TRBD1 (5 bases). This CDR3 is 14 amino acids long. Trimming removed 3 bases at V and 4 bases at J, with 10 bases between. CDR1 and CDR2 from the germline V gene are MNHEY and SVGEGT. The CDR3 is CASSYTGVNQPQHF. CDR3 DNA (partial): TGTGCCAGCAGTTATACGGGGGTTAATCAGCCC.

Note on this clone: The read comes to an end 3 residues before the CDR3 does, leaving the germline J gene to fill in the end. The rearrangement links TRBV19 to TRBJ1-1, with a possible D match to TRBD1 (6 bases). There are 14 residues in the CDR3. The V and J ends lost 4 bases and 3 bases respectively, with 12 bases between them. Germline CDR1 LNHDA, CDR2 SQIVND (reference sequence). The CDR3 protein is CASSKWGPDTEAFF. Partial CDR3 DNA: TGTGCCAGTAGTAAGTGGGGGCCGGACACTGAA.

This clone occurred many times. The sequenced fragment ends 3 residues before the CDR3 boundary, so the rest is inferred from the germline J gene. The chain combines TRBV18 with TRBJ2-2; 12 bases line up with TRBD1. The CDR3 runs 18 residues. The germline CDR1 and CDR2 sequences are KGHSH and LQKENI. The J segment lost 4 bases and the V segment lost 1 base, leaving 7 bases of the junction unmatched. The CDR3 bases that were read are TGTGCCAGCTCACCACTTAGACCGGGACAGGGGGCCACCGGGGAG. Encoded protein: CASSPLRPGQGATGE. The entire CDR3 is CASSPLRPGQGATGELFF.

This clone was seen repeatedly, ten times or more. The missing CDR3 end, 3 residues past where the read stops, is filled in from the germline J gene. This sequence joins TRBV6-2 or TRBV6-3 and TRBJ2-1, with D uncertain. The CDR3 sequence is 14 residues long. V was pared by 8 bases and J by 5 bases, with 16 bases between. In germline, CDR1 is MNHEY, CDR2 SVGEGT. The sequenced CDR3 bases are TGTGCCAGCCGAAAAGGGCTCGGCAACAATGAG. As protein: CASRKGLGNNE. In full, the CDR3 is CASRKGLGNNEQFF.

This clone turned up a few times. The read ends 3 residues shy of where the CDR3 ends; the end is completed using the germline J gene. The chain links TRBV5-1 to TRBJ2-2; tentative D call: TRBD2 (6 bases). This CDR3 spans 16 amino acids. The V gene lost 1 base and the J gene lost 0 bases, with 10 bases spanning the gap. Germline V gives CDR1 SGHRS, CDR2 YFSETQ. CDR3 sequence: CASSLSAGSNTGELFF. The covered CDR3 bases are TGCGCCAGCAGCTTGTCGGCGGGATCGAACACCGGGGAG.

This clone was picked up a small number of times. The read terminates 3 residues before the CDR3 end, so the remaining end is supplied by the germline J gene. The chain is built from TRBV5-1 and TRBJ2-1, with TRBD2 matching over 7 bases. Germline CDR1 is SGHRS and CDR2 is YFSETQ. V was clipped by 6 bases and J by 0 bases; unmatched bases: 6. The CDR3 contains 15 residues. The chain's CDR3 is CASTERGSSYNEQFF. The DNA read from the CDR3 is TGCGCCAGCACCGAGCGGGGTAGCTCCTACAATGAG.

Regarding this clone: The read finishes 3 residues shy of the CDR3 end, and the germline J gene is used to complete it. The chain combines TRBV6-2 or TRBV6-3 with TRBJ1-5; 9 positions agree with TRBD1. Germline loops: CDR1 MNHEY, CDR2 SVGEGT. This CDR3 has 15 residues. Trimming removed 5 bases from V and 6 bases from J; junction bases left unmatched: 8. CDR3 residues: CASSLYRGLVQPQHF. CDR3 bases read: TGTGCCAGCAGTCTCTACAGGGGGCTGGTTCAGCCC.

This clone was seen at least ten times. The read ends 3 residues before the CDR3 terminus; that terminus is restored from the germline J gene. The chain combines TRBV5-1 with TRBJ1-1; D remains unclear. The V gene's germline CDR1 is SGHRS and CDR2 YFSETQ. CDR3 length: 16 residues. The V and J ends lost 0 bases and 4 bases respectively, with 16 bases between them. The part of the CDR3 DNA that was read is TGCGCCAGCAGCTTGGCTGGCCTCCAGACAAGCACTGAA. This sequence encodes CASSLAGLQTSTE. In full, the CDR3 reads CASSLAGLQTSTEAFF.

This clone was counted at least ten times. The CDR3 goes on 3 residues after the read ends, and that part is filled in from the germline J gene. The same CDR3 is also encoded by other DNA sequences in this sample. The V gene is TRBV11-2, the J gene TRBJ2-1; no clear D gene. V was cut by 5 bases and J by 9 bases, with 11 bases left in between. This CDR3 is built from 12 residues. Germline V CDR1 and CDR2: SGHAT, FQNNGV. Partial CDR3 DNA: TGTGCCAGCAGCCACCTAACTGGTGAG. Protein: CASSHLTGE. In full, the CDR3 is CASSHLTGEQFF.

This clone was picked up many times. Read sequence stops 3 residues before the CDR3 end, and the germline J gene provides the missing end. This rearrangement joins TRBV7-2 to TRBJ1-5; D is perhaps TRBD1 (6 bases). The CDR3 has 14 amino acids. The V end was cut by 4 bases, the J end by 0 bases, with 7 bases between. Germline CDR1 SGHTA, CDR2 FQGNSA. The CDR3 DNA, read in part, is TGTGCCAGCAGCTCGGACAGTAGCAATCAGCCC. Translation gives CASSSDSSNQP. From start to end, the CDR3 is CASSSDSSNQPQHF.

This clone has at least ten counts. Read data end 3 residues before the CDR3 end; the end is taken from the germline J gene. The chain recombines TRBV28 with TRBJ2-7, with D perhaps TRBD1 (6 bases). The length of the CDR3 is 16 residues. Germline loops: CDR1 MDHEN, CDR2 SYDVKM. V was cut by 6 bases and J by 3 bases, with 21 bases left in between. The chain's CDR3 is CASSIRDRLVGYEQYF. The DNA read from the CDR3 is TGTGCCAGCAGCATCCGAGACAGGCTGGTAGGCTACGAG.

This clone showed up many times. The read falls 3 residues short of the CDR3 end, and the missing part is taken from the germline J gene. The gene calls are TRBV20-1 and TRBJ2-3; 7 bases agree with TRBD2. CDR1 is DFQATT, CDR2 SNEGSKA, per germline (reference sequence). The CDR3 is 13 amino acids. Losses at the gene ends were 4 bases for V and 4 bases for J; bases not matched to a gene: 5. The part of the CDR3 DNA that was read is TGCAGTGCTATACTAGCGAGGCCAGATACG. Translated: CSAILARPDT. The full CDR3 is CSAILARPDTQYF.

This clone was counted at least ten times. From the germline J gene comes the end of the CDR3, since the read stops 3 residues before it. This sequence joins TRBV14 and TRBJ2-5, with TRBD1 matching 9 bases. The CDR3 consists of 17 residues. V lost 3 bases to trimming and J lost 0 bases; unmatched junction nucleotides: 8. Germline V lookup: CDR1 SGHDN, CDR2 FVKESK. The CDR3 bases that were read are TGTGCCAGCAGCCATTCTGGGACAGGGCTGTACCAAGAGACC. Protein product: CASSHSGTGLYQET. The whole CDR3 protein reads CASSHSGTGLYQETQYF.

In regard to this clone: The sequenced fragment ends 3 residues before the CDR3 boundary, so the rest is inferred from the germline J gene. The rearrangement uses TRBV7-2 and TRBJ2-5; a weak D match, TRBD1 (7 bases). The V end lost 1 base, the J end lost 4 bases, and 13 bases lay between the germline ends. This CDR3 has 15 amino acids. Per germline, CDR1 SGHTA and CDR2 FQGNSA. CDR3 DNA (partial): TGTGCCAGCAGCTTAGGTGGCAGGGGGGCAGAGACC. Its protein product is CASSLGGRGAET. The full CDR3 reads CASSLGGRGAETQYF.

This clone has just a few counts. The observed sequence ends 3 residues before the CDR3 terminus, with the missing tail filled in from the germline J gene. The chain combines TRBV2 with TRBJ2-7, with TRBD2 matching over 7 bases. Germline V lookup: CDR1 SNHLY, CDR2 FYNNEI. The CDR3 consists of 13 residues. Trimming removed 11 bases from V and 2 bases from J; junction bases left unmatched: 9. The covered CDR3 bases are TGTGCCGCCAGTGGGGGGGTTGCCTACGAG. It yields the protein CAASGGVAYE. The entire CDR3 reads CAASGGVAYEQYF.

As concerns this clone: The CDR3 end falls 3 residues outside the read, so it is completed with the germline J gene. V is TRBV7-2 and J is TRBJ2-7, with 8 bases fitting TRBD1. V shed 7 bases, J shed 6 bases, and the junction held 14 bases outside the gene matches. The CDR3 has 15 residues. CDR1 and CDR2 (germline): SGHTA, FQGNSA. CDR3 sequence reads: CASKRTGSSEGEQYF. The sequenced part of the CDR3 DNA is TGTGCCAGCAAGCGGACAGGGTCCTCGGAGGGCGAG.